The 20 T cell receptor beta chains below were found in one sample sequenced in a study of T cells after yellow fever vaccination. MiXCR, run by TCRdb on the 5' RACE reads, gives a single entry per CDR3 protein. The table includes 310,000 or so distinct CDR3 sequences, around 3.9% detected once. Source: PBMCs, taken on the day of the yellow fever booster vaccination. The receptors stem from a man aged 18 to 30 who received the YFV17D yellow fever vaccine.

This clonotype appeared many times. The rearrangement joins TRBV5-1 to TRBJ2-1, with D perhaps matching TRBD1 or TRBD2 (5 bases each). The CDR3 runs 15 residues. Trimming removed 0 bases at V and 7 bases at J, with 14 bases between. CDR1 and CDR2 (germline): SGHRS, YFSETQ. The CDR3 reads CASSLAGTDSNEQFF. CDR3 nucleotide sequence: TGCGCCAGCAGCTTGGCCGGGACGGATTCAAATGAGCAGTTCTTC.

V and J are TRBV6-6 and TRBJ2-6; 9 bases fit TRBD1. Germline CDR1 reads MNHNY; CDR2 reads SVGAGI (reference sequence). With V trimmed by 6 bases and J by 4 bases, 10 bases remained unmatched. The CDR3 covers 17 residues. CDR3: CASRRDRERLGANVLTF. CDR3 DNA: TGTGCCAGCAGACGGGACAGGGAGAGGTTAGGGGCCAACGTCCTGACTTTC.

This clonotype was counted at least ten times. The J gene is TRBJ2-5, the V gene TRBV5-6; 8 nucleotides align to TRBD2. With 1 base clipped from V and 11 bases from J, the junction kept 4 bases outside the gene matches. The CDR3 has 12 residues. Per the germline V gene, CDR1 is SGHDT and CDR2 is YYEEEE. Written as DNA, the CDR3 is TGTGCCAGCAGCTTGCCGGGACTAGGGCAGTACTTC. Its protein product is CASSLPGLGQYF.

This clonotype appeared many times. The chain joins TRBV2 to TRBJ2-2, with no clear D. The V end lost 4 bases, the J end lost 3 bases, and 12 bases lay between the germline ends. From germline, CDR1 is SNHLY and CDR2 FYNNEI. The CDR3 loop spans 15 amino acids. CDR3 nucleotide sequence: TGTGCCAGCAGTGGGGCAGGCAAGCACACCGGGGAGCTGTTTTTT. Amino acid sequence: CASSGAGKHTGELFF.

The rearrangement uses TRBV24-1 and TRBJ2-1; 12 bases match TRBD2. The CDR3 is 15 amino acids. Germline V lookup: CDR1 KGHDR, CDR2 SFDVKD. V dropped 9 bases and J dropped 7; count of bases not matched to a gene: 9. This CDR3 reads CATGSLAGGDNEQFF. The CDR3 DNA follows: TGTGCCACCGGATCGCTAGCGGGGGGGGATAATGAGCAGTTCTTC.

This clonotype has a count of ten or more. The V and J genes are TRBV4-1 and TRBJ2-3; D ambiguous. The V end lost 0 bases, the J end lost 5 bases, and 9 bases lay between the germline ends. Germline CDR1 reads MGHRA; CDR2 reads YSYEKL. The CDR3 contains 14 residues. CDR3 coding DNA: TGCGCCAGCAGCCAAGATCTCCGTCGAGATACGCAGTATTTT. Protein sequence: CASSQDLRRDTQYF.

V gene TRBV19 combines with J gene TRBJ2-3, with D possibly TRBD1 on 6 matching bases. V was shortened by 3 bases and J by 1 base, with 14 bases between the two germline ends. CDR1 is LNHDA and CDR2 is SQIVND in the germline V gene (reference sequence). CDR3 length equals 16 residues. CDR3 in DNA: TGTGCCAGTAGTATGGGCTCGACAGGACGCACAGATACGCAGTATTTT. As protein: CASSMGSTGRTDTQYF.

In its sample, this clonotype was seen a few times. The chain recombines TRBV12-5 with TRBJ2-3, with D maybe TRBD1 (6 bases). V lost 7 bases to trimming and J lost 4 bases, with 15 bases between them. In germline, CDR1 is LGHNT, CDR2 FRNRAP. CDR3 length: 14 amino acids. In DNA, the CDR3 is TGTGCTAGTGCCAGCCCCAGGGGCGCAGATACGCAGTATTTT. This gives the protein CASASPRGADTQYF.

This clonotype was detected only a few times. This chain uses TRBV4-3 with TRBJ2-3, with D possibly matching TRBD2 (5 bases). Germline V gene data show CDR1 as LGHNA and CDR2 as YSLEER. The CDR3 is made up of 14 amino acids. Trimming took 3 bases from V and 6 from J, leaving 13 bases between them. CDR3 DNA sequence: TGCGCCAGCAGCCAGCCCGGGTCGGGGGATACGCAGTATTTT. It encodes CASSQPGSGDTQYF.

This clonotype occurred many times. The chain joins TRBV28 to TRBJ1-1; 7 bases are shared with TRBD1. Germline V CDR1 and CDR2: MDHEN, SYDVKM. With V trimmed by 6 bases and J by 1 base, 5 bases remained unmatched. This CDR3 has 14 amino acids. The CDR3: CASRLQGSNTEAFF. Written as DNA, the CDR3 is TGTGCCAGCAGATTACAGGGGTCGAACACTGAAGCTTTCTTT.

In this sample, this clonotype turned up many times. The chain links TRBV6-2 or TRBV6-3 to TRBJ1-5, with D unclear. CDR3 length: 16 residues. The ends were cut back, 10 bases at V and 3 bases at J, with 22 bases in the middle. Germline V gene data show CDR1 as MNHEY and CDR2 as SVGEGT. The CDR3 nucleotides are TGTGCCACGCGACCGATGGAGGGATCCGACAATCAGCCCCAGCATTTT. Translating gives CATRPMEGSDNQPQHF.

This clonotype was seen more than once but under ten times. This chain connects TRBV12-3 or TRBV12-4 to TRBJ1-6; D unresolved. The CDR3 length is 12 residues. V lost 2 bases to trimming and J lost 9 bases, with 5 bases between them. CDR3 bases: TGTGCCAGCAGTTTACGGATTTCACCCCTCCACTTT. Protein product: CASSLRISPLHF.

In DNA form, the CDR3 reads TGTGCCAGCAGTTTAGAAGGATTCGGTACCCAGTACTTC. Translating gives CASSLEGFGTQYF. V is TRBV12-3 or TRBV12-4 and J is TRBJ2-5; D not resolved. This CDR3 contains 13 residues. Deletions cut 1 base from V and 8 bases from J, with 11 bases between.

This clonotype showed up many times. This rearrangement joins TRBV7-2 to TRBJ1-1; weak D call: TRBD1 (5 bases). The CDR3 extends over 15 amino acids. Germline V gene data show CDR1 as SGHTA and CDR2 as FQGNSA. Between the trimmed V and J ends, which lost 5 bases and 4 bases, there was a span of 17 bases. CDR3 sequence reads: CASSRYSGDGTEAFF. Here the CDR3 DNA reads TGTGCCAGCAGCAGGTACTCGGGGGATGGCACTGAAGCTTTCTTT.

The sample holds many counts of this clonotype. The gene calls are TRBV5-5 and TRBJ1-6; no firm D call. Germline-derived CDR1 and CDR2 are SGHKS and YYEKEE (reference sequence). The V and J ends lost 3 bases and 9 bases respectively, with 7 bases between them. The length of the CDR3 is 12 residues. The CDR3 spells CASSSTTSPLHF. CDR3 nucleotides: TGTGCCAGCAGCTCTACTACTTCACCCCTCCACTTT.

A few counts support this clonotype. This chain joins TRBV24-1 and TRBJ2-2, with D hard to call. V dropped 4 bases and J dropped 6 bases, with 8 bases sitting between them. Germline CDR1 reads KGHDR; CDR2 reads SFDVKD. The CDR3 is 13 amino acids. The CDR3 here is CATSDFGPGELFF. CDR3 bases: TGTGCCACCAGTGACTTTGGACCCGGGGAGCTGTTTTTT.

This clonotype was recorded many times. CDR3 sequence: CASSLRQGGQETQYF. CDR3 in DNA: TGTGCCAGCAGCTTACGACAGGGAGGACAAGAGACCCAGTACTTC. The chain uses TRBV7-6 and TRBJ2-5, with TRBD1 as a possible D gene (7 bases). Germline assignment: CDR1 SGHVS and CDR2 FNYEAQ. V gave up 2 bases and J gave up 2 bases, with 12 bases separating them. This CDR3 is 15 amino acids long.

The chain links TRBV6-5 to TRBJ1-1; no firm D call. The germline V gene encodes CDR1 MNHEY and CDR2 SVGAGI. V lost 5 bases, J lost 4 bases, and 14 bases lay in between. This CDR3 is 14 amino acids long. CDR3 in amino acids: CASSDTPLGTEAFF. In DNA form, the CDR3 reads TGTGCCAGCAGTGACACACCGTTGGGCACTGAAGCTTTCTTT.

This clonotype was seen many times. The chain recombines TRBV6-2 or TRBV6-3 with TRBJ2-4; 7 bases agree with TRBD1. The ends lost 0 bases at V and 5 bases at J; junction bases unmatched: 7. The length of the CDR3 is 16 residues. Germline V CDR1 and CDR2: MNHEY, SVGEGT. This chain's CDR3 is CASSYSRQGRQNIQYF. CDR3 nucleotides: TGTGCCAGCAGTTACTCTCGACAGGGTCGCCAAAACATTCAGTACTTC.

The V gene is TRBV29-1, the J gene TRBJ2-7; TRBD1 agrees at 7 bases. V was clipped by 7 bases and J by 3 bases; unmatched bases: 6. Germline CDR1 reads SQVTM; CDR2 reads ANQGSEA. This CDR3 contains 12 residues. The CDR3 reads CSAEGQLYEQYF. As DNA, the CDR3 is TGCAGCGCTGAGGGACAGCTCTACGAGCAGTACTTC.